The T cell receptor (beta chain) under discussion was sequenced for a study of T cells after yellow fever vaccination. Study summary: With SMART-Seq v4 Ultra Low Input, the fractions containing low cell numbers were prepared.

TCRdb recomputed calls from the 5' RACE reads with MiXCR, one row per CDR3 protein. The data hold under 400,000 distinct CDR3 sequences, with 11% observed a single time. The specimen comprised PBMCs, sampled on the day of the first yellow fever vaccination. The source is a man aged 18 to 29 who received the YFV17D yellow fever vaccine.

The CDR3 nucleotides are TGTGCCAGCAGCCAACTGTCAGGGGTTGGCACCGGGGAGCTGTTTTTT. It codes for CASSQLSGVGTGELFF. The chain employs TRBV3-1 and TRBJ2-2; tentative D call: TRBD1 (6 bases). The V gene's germline CDR1 is LGHDT and CDR2 YNNKEL (reference sequence). Trimming took off 2 bases at V and 4 bases at J, with 14 bases between the two ends. The CDR3 sequence is 16 residues long.